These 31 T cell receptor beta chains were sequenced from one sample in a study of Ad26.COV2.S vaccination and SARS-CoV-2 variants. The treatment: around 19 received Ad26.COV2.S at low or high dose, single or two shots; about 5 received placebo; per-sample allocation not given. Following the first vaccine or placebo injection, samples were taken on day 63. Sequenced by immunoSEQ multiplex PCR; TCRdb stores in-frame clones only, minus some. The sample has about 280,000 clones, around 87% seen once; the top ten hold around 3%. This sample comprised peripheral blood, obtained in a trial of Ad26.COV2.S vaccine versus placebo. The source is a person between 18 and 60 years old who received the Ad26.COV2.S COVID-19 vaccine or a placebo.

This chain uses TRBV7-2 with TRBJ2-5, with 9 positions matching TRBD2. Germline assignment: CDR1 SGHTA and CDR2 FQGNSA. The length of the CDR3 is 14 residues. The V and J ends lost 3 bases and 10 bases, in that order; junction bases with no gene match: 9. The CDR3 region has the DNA TGTGCCAGCAGCTTCGGACTAGCGCCAGGGGTCCAGTACTTC. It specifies CASSFGLAPGVQYF.

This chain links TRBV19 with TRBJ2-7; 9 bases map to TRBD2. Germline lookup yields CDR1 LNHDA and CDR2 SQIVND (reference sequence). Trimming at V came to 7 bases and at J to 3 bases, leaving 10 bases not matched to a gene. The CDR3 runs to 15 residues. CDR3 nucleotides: TGTGCCAGTAAGGTATCTAGCGGGGAAAGCTACGAGCAGTACTTC. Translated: CASKVSSGESYEQYF.

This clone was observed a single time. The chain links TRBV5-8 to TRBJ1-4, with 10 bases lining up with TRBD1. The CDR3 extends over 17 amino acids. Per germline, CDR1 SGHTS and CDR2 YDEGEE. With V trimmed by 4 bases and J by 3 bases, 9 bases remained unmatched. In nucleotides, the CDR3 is TGTGCCAGCAGCCCCCGGGACAGGGGCTTTTCTAATGAAAAACTGTTTTTT. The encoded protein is CASSPRDRGFSNEKLFF.

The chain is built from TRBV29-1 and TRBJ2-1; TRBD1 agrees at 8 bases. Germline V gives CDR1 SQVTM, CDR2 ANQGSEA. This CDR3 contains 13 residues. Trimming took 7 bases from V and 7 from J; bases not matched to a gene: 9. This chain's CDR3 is CSGTDREANEQFF. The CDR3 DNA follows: TGCAGCGGTACGGACAGGGAGGCAAATGAGCAGTTCTTC.

The CDR3 DNA reads as TGTGCCAGCAGCTCAATGAAGATAGGGCTTAACTATGGCTACACCTTC. Its translation: CASSSMKIGLNYGYTF. J is TRBJ1-2 and V is TRBV7-2; D gene unclear. This CDR3 has 16 residues. Germline CDR1 is SGHTA and CDR2 is FQGNSA. V dropped 4 bases and J dropped 1 base, with 16 bases sitting between them.

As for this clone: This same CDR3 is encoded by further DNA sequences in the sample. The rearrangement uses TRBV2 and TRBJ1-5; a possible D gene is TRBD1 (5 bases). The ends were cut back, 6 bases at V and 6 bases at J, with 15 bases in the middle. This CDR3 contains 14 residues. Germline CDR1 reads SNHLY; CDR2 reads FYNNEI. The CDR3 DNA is TGTGCCAGCAGCGAAAACCAGGGCAGTCAGCCCCAGCATTTT. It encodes CASSENQGSQPQHF.

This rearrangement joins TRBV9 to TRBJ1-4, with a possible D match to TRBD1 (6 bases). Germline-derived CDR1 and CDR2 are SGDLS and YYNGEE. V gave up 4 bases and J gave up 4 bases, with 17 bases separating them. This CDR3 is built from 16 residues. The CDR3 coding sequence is TGTGCCAGCAGCTCAGCGGGGGGCCAGGTTAATGAAAAACTGTTTTTT. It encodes CASSSAGGQVNEKLFF.

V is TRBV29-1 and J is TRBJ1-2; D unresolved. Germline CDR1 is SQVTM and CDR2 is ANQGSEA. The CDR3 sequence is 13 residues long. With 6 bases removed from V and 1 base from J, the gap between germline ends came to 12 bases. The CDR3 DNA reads TGCAGCGTCACCGGGATCCTTAACTATGGCTACACCTTC. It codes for CSVTGILNYGYTF.

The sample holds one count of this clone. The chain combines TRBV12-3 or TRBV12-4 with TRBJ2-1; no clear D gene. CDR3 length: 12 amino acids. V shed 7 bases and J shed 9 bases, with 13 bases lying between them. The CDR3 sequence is CASTPSMSEQFF. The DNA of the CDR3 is TGTGCCAGCACCCCCAGCATGAGTGAGCAGTTCTTC.

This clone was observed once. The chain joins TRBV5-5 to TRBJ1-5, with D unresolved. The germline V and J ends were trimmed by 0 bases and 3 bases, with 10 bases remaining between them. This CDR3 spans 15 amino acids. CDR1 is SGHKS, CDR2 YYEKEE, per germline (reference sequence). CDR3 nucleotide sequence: TGTGCCAGCAGCTTGGGTTCCCGATACAATCAGCCCCAGCATTTT. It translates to CASSLGSRYNQPQHF.

The DNA of the CDR3 is TGTGCCAGTAGTATAGTCGGGGTAGTAGCCAAAAACATTCAGTACTTC. Amino acid sequence: CASSIVGVVAKNIQYF. V is TRBV19 and J is TRBJ2-4; D possibly corresponds to TRBD2 (5 bases). Between the trimmed V and J ends, which lost 1 base and 0 bases, there was a span of 10 bases. Germline values: CDR1 LNHDA, CDR2 SQIVND (reference sequence). The CDR3 is 16 residues long.

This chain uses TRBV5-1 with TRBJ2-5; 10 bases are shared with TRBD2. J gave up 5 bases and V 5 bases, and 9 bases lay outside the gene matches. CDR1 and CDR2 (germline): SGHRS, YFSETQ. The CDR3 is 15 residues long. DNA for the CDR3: TGCGCCAGCAGACTAGCGGGGACCCCAGGGGAGACCCAGTACTTC. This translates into CASRLAGTPGETQYF.

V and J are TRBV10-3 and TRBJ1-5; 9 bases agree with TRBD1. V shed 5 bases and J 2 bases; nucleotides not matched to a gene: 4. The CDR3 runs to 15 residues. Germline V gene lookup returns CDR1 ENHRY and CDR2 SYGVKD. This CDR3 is CAISSGTGRNQPQHF. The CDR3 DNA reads TGTGCCATCAGTTCCGGGACAGGGCGCAATCAGCCCCAGCATTTT.

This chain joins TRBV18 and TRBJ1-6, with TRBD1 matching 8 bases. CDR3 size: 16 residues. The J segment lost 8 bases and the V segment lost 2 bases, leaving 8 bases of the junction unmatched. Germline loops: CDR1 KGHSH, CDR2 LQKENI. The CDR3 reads CASSPFTTGDDSPLHF. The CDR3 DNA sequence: TGTGCCAGCTCACCATTTACGACAGGGGATGATTCACCCCTCCACTTT.

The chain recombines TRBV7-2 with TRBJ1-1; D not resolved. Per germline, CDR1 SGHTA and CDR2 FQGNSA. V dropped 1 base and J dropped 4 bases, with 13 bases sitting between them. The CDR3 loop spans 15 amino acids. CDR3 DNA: TGTGCCAGCAGCTTAGATGTGGGCGCGGGCACTGAAGCTTTCTTT. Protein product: CASSLDVGAGTEAFF.

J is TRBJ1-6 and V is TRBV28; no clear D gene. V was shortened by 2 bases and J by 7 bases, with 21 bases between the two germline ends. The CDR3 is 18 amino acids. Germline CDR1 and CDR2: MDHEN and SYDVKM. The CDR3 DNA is TGTGCCAGCAGTTTACCTAGCGGAGTACGATCGTGGAATTCACCCCTCCACTTT. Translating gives CASSLPSGVRSWNSPLHF. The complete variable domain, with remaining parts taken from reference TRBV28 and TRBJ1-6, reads DVKVTQSSRYLVKRTGEKVFLECVQDMDHENMFWYRQDPGLGLRLIYFSYDVKMKEKGDIPEGYSVSREKKERFSLILESASTNQTSMYLCASSLPSGVRSWNSPLHFGNGTRLTVT.

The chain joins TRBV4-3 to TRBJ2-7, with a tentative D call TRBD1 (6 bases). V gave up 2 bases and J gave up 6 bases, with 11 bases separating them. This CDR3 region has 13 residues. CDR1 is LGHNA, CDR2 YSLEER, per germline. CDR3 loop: CASSQIQGGEQYF. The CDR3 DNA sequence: TGCGCCAGCAGCCAAATACAGGGTGGCGAGCAGTACTTC.

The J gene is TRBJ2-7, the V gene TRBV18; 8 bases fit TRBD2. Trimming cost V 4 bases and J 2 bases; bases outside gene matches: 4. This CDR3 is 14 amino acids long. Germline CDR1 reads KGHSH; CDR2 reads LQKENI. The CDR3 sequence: CASSLGTRAYEQYF. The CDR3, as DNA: TGTGCCAGCTCACTCGGGACTAGAGCCTACGAGCAGTACTTC.

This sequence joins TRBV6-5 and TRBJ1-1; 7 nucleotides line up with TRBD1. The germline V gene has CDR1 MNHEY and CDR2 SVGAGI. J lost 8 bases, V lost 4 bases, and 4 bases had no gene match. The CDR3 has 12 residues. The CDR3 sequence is CASSSTTGEAFF. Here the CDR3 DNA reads TGTGCCAGCAGTTCCACGACAGGGGAAGCTTTCTTT.

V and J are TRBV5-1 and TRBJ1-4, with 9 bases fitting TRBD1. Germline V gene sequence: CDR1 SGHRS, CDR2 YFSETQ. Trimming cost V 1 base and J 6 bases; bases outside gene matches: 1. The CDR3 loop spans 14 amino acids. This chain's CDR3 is CASSLTGGDEKLFF. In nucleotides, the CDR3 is TGCGCCAGCAGCTTGACAGGGGGCGATGAAAAACTGTTTTTT.

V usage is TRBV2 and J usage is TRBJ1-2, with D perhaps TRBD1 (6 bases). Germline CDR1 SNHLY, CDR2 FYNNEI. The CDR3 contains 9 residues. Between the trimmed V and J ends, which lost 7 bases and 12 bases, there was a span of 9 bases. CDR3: CASIPGDTF. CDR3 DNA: TGTGCCAGCATCCCAGGGGACACCTTC.

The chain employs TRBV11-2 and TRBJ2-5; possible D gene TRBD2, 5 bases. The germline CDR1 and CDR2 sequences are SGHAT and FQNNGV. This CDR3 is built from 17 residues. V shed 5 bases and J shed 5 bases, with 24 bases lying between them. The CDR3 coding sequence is TGTGCCAGCAGCCCACCGGGGAACAACCTGGCTGACGAGACCCAGTACTTC. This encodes CASSPPGNNLADETQYF.

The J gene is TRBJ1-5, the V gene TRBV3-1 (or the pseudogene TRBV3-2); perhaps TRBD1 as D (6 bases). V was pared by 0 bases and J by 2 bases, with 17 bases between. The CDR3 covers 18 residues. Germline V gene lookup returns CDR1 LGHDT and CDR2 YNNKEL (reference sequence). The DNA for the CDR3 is TGTGCCAGCAGCCAAGATCTTACAGGGATAGTTGGCAATCAGCCCCAGCATTTT. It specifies CASSQDLTGIVGNQPQHF.

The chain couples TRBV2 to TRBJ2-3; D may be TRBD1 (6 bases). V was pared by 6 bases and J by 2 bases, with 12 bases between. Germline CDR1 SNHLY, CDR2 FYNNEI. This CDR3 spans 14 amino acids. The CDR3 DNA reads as TGTGCCAGCAGGGACAGTGGATTCACAGATACGCAGTATTTT. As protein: CASRDSGFTDTQYF.

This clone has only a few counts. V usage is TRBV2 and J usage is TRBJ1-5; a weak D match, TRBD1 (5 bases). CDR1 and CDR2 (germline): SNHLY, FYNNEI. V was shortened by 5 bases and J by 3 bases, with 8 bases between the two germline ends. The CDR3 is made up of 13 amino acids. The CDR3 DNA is TGTGCCAGCAGTAGGGGTTCCAATCAGCCCCAGCATTTT. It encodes CASSRGSNQPQHF. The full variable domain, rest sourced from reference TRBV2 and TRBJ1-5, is EPEVTQTPSHQVTQMGQEVILRCVPISNHLYFYWYRQILGQKVEFLVSFYNNEISEKSEIFDDQFSVERPDGSNFTLKIRSTKLEDSAMYFCASSRGSNQPQHFGDGTRLSIL.

Written as DNA, the CDR3 is TGTGCCAGTAGTATCTTGGTGGGGGGCAATGAGCAGTTCTTC. Amino acid sequence: CASSILVGGNEQFF. The gene calls are TRBV19 and TRBJ2-1; D is perhaps TRBD2 (6 bases). Germline CDR1 reads LNHDA; CDR2 reads SQIVND (reference sequence). The V end was cut by 3 bases, the J end by 6 bases, with 12 bases between. This CDR3 contains 14 residues.

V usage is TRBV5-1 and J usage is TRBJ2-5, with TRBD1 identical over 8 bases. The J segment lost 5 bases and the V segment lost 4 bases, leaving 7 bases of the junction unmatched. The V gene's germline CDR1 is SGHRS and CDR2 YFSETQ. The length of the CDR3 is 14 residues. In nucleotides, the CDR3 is TGCGCCAGCAGCCCAGGACAGGGATGGGAGACCCAGTACTTC. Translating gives CASSPGQGWETQYF.

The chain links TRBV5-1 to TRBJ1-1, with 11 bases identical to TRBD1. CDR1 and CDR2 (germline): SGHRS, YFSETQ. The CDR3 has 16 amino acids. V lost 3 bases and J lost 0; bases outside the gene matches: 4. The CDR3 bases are TGCGCCAGCAGCTCCGGGACAGGGGGATTGAACACTGAAGCTTTCTTT. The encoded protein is CASSSGTGGLNTEAFF.

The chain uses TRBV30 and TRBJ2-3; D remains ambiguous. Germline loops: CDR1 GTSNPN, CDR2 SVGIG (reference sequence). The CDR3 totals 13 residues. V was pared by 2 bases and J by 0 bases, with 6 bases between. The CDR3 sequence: CAWSRQSTDTQYF. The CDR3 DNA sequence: TGTGCCTGGAGTCGTCAGAGCACAGATACGCAGTATTTT. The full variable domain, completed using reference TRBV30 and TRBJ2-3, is SQTIHQWPATLVQPVGSPLSLECTVEGTSNPNLYWYRQAAGRGLQLLFYSVGIGQISSEVPQNLSASRPQDRQFILSSKKLLLSDSGFYLCAWSRQSTDTQYFGPGTRLTVL.

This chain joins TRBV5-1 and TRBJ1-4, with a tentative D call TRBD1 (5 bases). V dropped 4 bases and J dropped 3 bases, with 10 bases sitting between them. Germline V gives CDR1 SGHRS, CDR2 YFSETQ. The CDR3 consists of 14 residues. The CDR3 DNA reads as TGCGCCAGCAGCGGGGGGGATCCTAATGAAAAACTGTTTTTT. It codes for CASSGGDPNEKLFF. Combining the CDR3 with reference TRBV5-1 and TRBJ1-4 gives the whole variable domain KAGVTQTPRYLIKTRGQQVTLSCSPISGHRSVSWYQQTPGQGLQFLFEYFSETQRNKGNFPGRFSGRQFSNSRSEMNVSTLELGDSALYLCASSGGDPNEKLFFGSGTQLSVL.

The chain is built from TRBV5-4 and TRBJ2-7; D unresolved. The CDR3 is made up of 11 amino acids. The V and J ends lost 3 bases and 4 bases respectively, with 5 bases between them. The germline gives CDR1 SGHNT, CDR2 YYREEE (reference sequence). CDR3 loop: CASSSQYEQYF. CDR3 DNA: TGTGCCAGCAGCTCCCAGTACGAGCAGTACTTC.